Given below is one TCR beta chain in context. The data were obtained in a study of blood T cell repertoires in COVID-19. In the study overall: Sites in the United States, Italy and Spain provided acute and convalescent COVID-19 samples. The analysed material was cDNA or gDNA that came from T cells, B-cell-depleted T cells, or PBMCs.

Germline V gene data show CDR1 as GTSNPN and CDR2 as SVGIG (reference sequence). The CDR3 runs to 13 residues. V dropped 0 bases and J dropped 6 bases, with 9 bases sitting between them. In the original processing: By means of reference gene primer amplification, nucleated cell counts were estimated. The protocol was immunoSEQ multiplex PCR, while the TCRdb copy is restricted to in-frame clones and leaves out a portion. V and J calls and clone size come straight from that table; D and trimming were deduced from the DNA. The repertoire holds 250,000 or so clones, with about 90% as singletons. The receptor was derived from a woman aged 60 to 75 with acute or convalescent COVID-19. Material: peripheral blood. The genes are TRBV30 and TRBJ2-1; no firm D call. The CDR3 region is CAWSVRVGNEQFF. The CDR3 DNA follows: TGTGCCTGGAGTGTACGGGTTGGCAATGAGCAGTTCTTC.